Presented here are 5 T cell receptor beta chains from one specimen sequenced in a study of CD8 T cells in ankylosing spondylitis. Overall study results and limits: Ankylosing spondylitis blood seemed to carry a telltale TCR beta motif made of about 8 highly homologous variants.

TCRdb recomputed calls from the 5' RACE reads with MiXCR, one row per CDR3 protein. The sample consists of around 490,000 distinct CDR3 sequences, approximately 5% of them appearing once. Their antigens remain unidentified. Sequencing was done on a sample of blood, either unsorted or a sorted T cell fraction (not recorded which). The receptors originated from a male donor with ankylosing spondylitis.

This clonotype was recorded at least ten times. The V call is TRBV16, the J call TRBJ1-5; 7 bases are a match to TRBD1. This CDR3 is built from 14 residues. After removal of 0 bases from V and 4 bases from J, the junction contained 0 bases not matched to a gene. Germline loops: CDR1 KGHSY, CDR2 FQNENV. CDR3 coding DNA: TGTGCCAGCAGCCAATCGACAGGGAATCAGCCCCAGCATTTT. It yields the protein CASSQSTGNQPQHF.

Many counts were recorded for this clonotype. The gene calls are TRBV28 and TRBJ1-2, with 9 bases that match TRBD1. The V gene end was trimmed by 6 bases and the J gene end by 8 bases; junction bases not matched to a gene: 16. The CDR3 runs 16 residues. Germline loops: CDR1 MDHEN, CDR2 SYDVKM. CDR3 nucleotide sequence: TGTGCCAGCAGCACCGGGACAGGGCTTCCCCGGGGAGGCTACACCTTC. Residues: CASSTGTGLPRGGYTF.

A few counts support this clonotype. This chain joins TRBV28 and TRBJ2-5; TRBD2 matches at 8 bases. The CDR3 spans 16 residues. Germline values: CDR1 MDHEN, CDR2 SYDVKM. After removal of 7 bases from V and 3 bases from J, the junction contained 13 bases not matched to a gene. The CDR3 region has the DNA TGTGCCAGCACTTGGGGGGCTAGCGGGCCAAAAGAGACCCAGTACTTC. Translated, it gives CASTWGASGPKETQYF.

The chain couples TRBV14 to TRBJ2-1; tentatively, D is TRBD1 (6 bases). The CDR3 spans 16 residues. V was shortened by 4 bases and J by 1 base, with 14 bases between the two germline ends. The germline V gene encodes CDR1 SGHDN and CDR2 FVKESK. CDR3 sequence reads: CASSPMDSLSYNEQFF. The CDR3 nucleotides read TGTGCCAGCAGCCCTATGGACAGTTTATCCTACAATGAGCAGTTCTTC.

The CDR3 region has the DNA TGTGCCAGCAGCCAGGGAGAACGTTTAGAAGAGACCCAGTACTTC. Translating it yields CASSQGERLEETQYF. This chain connects TRBV3-1 to TRBJ2-5, with a possible D match to TRBD2 (5 bases). Germline V CDR1 and CDR2: LGHDT, YNNKEL (reference sequence). The ends were cut back, 3 bases at V and 3 bases at J, with 14 bases in the middle. The CDR3 has 15 amino acids.